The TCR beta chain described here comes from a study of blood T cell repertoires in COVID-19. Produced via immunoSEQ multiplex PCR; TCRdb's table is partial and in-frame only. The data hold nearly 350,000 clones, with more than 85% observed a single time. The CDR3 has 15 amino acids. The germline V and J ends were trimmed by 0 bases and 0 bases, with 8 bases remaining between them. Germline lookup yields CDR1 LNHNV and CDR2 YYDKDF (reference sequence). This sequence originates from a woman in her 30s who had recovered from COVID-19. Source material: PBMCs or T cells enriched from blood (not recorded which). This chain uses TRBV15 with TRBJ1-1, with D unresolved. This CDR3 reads CATSRDQLVNTEAFF. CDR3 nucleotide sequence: TGTGCCACCAGCAGAGATCAACTAGTGAACACTGAAGCTTTCTTT. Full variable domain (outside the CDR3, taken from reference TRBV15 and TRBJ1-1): DAMVIQNPRYQVTQFGKPVTLSCSQTLNHNVMYWYQQKSSQAPKLLFHYYDKDFNNEADTPDNFQSRRPNTSFCFLDIRSPGLGDTAMYLCATSRDQLVNTEAFFGQGTRLTVV.